The following is a T cell receptor (beta chain) sequence with its context. The antigen is not known. This specimen belongs to a study of shared clonotypes between healthy human individuals. Study-wide results and caveats: Larger richness was generally estimated for naive than memory subsets. A reduction in generation probabilities was seen for non-shared clonotypes relative to those shared by all four donors. Researchers sampled only blood; tissue repertoires likely differ. Naive CD4 clonotypes were shared across several donors at about 5%.

Data came from immunoSEQ multiplex PCR; TCRdb stores just in-frame clones and leaves some out. The sample includes about 680,000 clones, around two thirds of them seen just once. The TCR originated in a woman aged 25-40 years in good health. Sequenced material: memory CD4+ T cells sorted from blood. Subset defined: CD45RA-negative fraction.

The CDR3 protein is CASSSVTTNEKLFF. DNA of the CDR3: TGTGCCAGCAGTTCCGTAACAACTAATGAAAAACTGTTTTTT. This rearrangement joins TRBV28 to TRBJ1-4; D remains unclear. The CDR3 is 14 residues long. From germline, CDR1 is MDHEN and CDR2 SYDVKM. V was trimmed by 4 bases and J by 0 bases, leaving 6 bases between them. Drawing the rest from reference TRBV28 and TRBJ1-4, the complete variable domain is DVKVTQSSRYLVKRTGEKVFLECVQDMDHENMFWYRQDPGLGLRLIYFSYDVKMKEKGDIPEGYSVSREKKERFSLILESASTNQTSMYLCASSSVTTNEKLFFGSGTQLSVL.